The clone carrying this T cell receptor beta chain was detected many times. The antigen is unknown. A universal primer site was added by template switching, and unique molecular identifiers were carried by the cDNA. TCRdb used MiXCR to reprocess the 5' RACE reads, holding one entry per CDR3 protein. The data show around 290,000 distinct CDR3 sequences, roughly 9% seen once. This record belongs to a study of identical twins. The CDR3 is made up of 15 amino acids. Germline V lookup: CDR1 MNHEY, CDR2 SVGAGI. V gave up 2 bases and J gave up 2 bases, with 9 bases separating them. Whole-study findings and limits: For monozygotic twins, models underestimated out-of-frame TCR alpha sharing. It was cross-sectional statistical analysis, not following the same donors, that the conclusions relied on.

These records were also assigned to another study, of yellow fever vaccine responses in identical twins.

This sequence joins TRBV6-5 and TRBJ2-2; D possibly corresponds to TRBD1 (6 bases). Sequencing was carried out using CD8+ T cells sorted from blood. This clonotype was obtained from a woman aged 18-29 years in good health. CDR3 sequence (DNA): TGTGCCAGCAGTTACGGGGGCCGAAACACCGGGGAGCTGTTTTTT. This encodes CASSYGGRNTGELFF.